These T cell receptor beta chains were read from a single sample in a study of read filtering for tumor transcriptome and immune sequencing. TCRdb reprocessed the reads with MiXCR, giving one entry per CDR3 protein. This table has 130,000 or so distinct CDR3 sequences, approximately 13% appearing once. The specimen was a population of CD138-negative cells sorted from bone marrow. The receptors derive from a donor over 35 with multiple myeloma. Each CDR3 is given with its conserved first and last residue. D genes are given only for firm matches. Clone sizes are given selectively: once, few, many, or a class where the clone is expanded.

>TRBJ1-1|.|TRBV29-1|many
CSVDGVAANTEAFF
TGCAGCGTTGATGGGGTGGCAGCGAACACTGAAGCTTTCTTT
>TRBJ2-1|TRBD2|TRBV5-5|many
CASSFGLAVYNEQFF
TGTGCCAGCAGCTTCGGACTAGCGGTCTACAATGAGCAGTTCTTC
>TRBJ2-1|.|TRBV29-1|many
CSVGVLNNEQFF
TGCAGCGTTGGTGTACTTAACAATGAGCAGTTCTTC
>TRBJ2-7|TRBD1|TRBV20-1|many
CSARETGVVYEQYF
TGCAGTGCTAGAGAGACAGGGGTCGTCTACGAGCAGTACTTC
>TRBJ2-1|TRBD2|TRBV12-3/TRBV12-4|.
CASRGRTSGKGYNEQFF
TGCGCCAGCAGGGGTAGGACTAGCGGGAAGGGGTACAATGAGCAGTTCTTC
>TRBJ1-1|.|TRBV24-1|few
CATSAGTFNGEAFF
TGTGCCACCAGTGCCGGGACGTTTAATGGGGAAGCTTTCTTT
>TRBJ2-1|TRBD2|TRBV18|many
CASSPTSGRAFEQFF
TGTGCCAGCTCACCAACTAGCGGGAGGGCCTTTGAGCAGTTCTTC
>TRBJ2-1|.|TRBV7-2|many
CASSTQVEQFF
TGTGCCAGCAGCACGCAGGTTGAGCAGTTCTTC
>TRBJ2-3|.|TRBV20-1|many
CSARVYASTDTQYF
TGCAGTGCTAGAGTGTACGCGAGCACAGATACGCAGTATTTT
>TRBJ2-1|TRBD1|TRBV10-3|.
CAISDRPGQGYEQFF
TGTGCCATCAGCGATAGGCCGGGACAGGGCTATGAGCAGTTCTTC
>TRBJ1-1|.|TRBV18|few
CASSPGTTNTEAFF
TGTGCCAGCTCACCAGGGACGACGAACACTGAAGCTTTCTTT
>TRBJ2-3|TRBD2|TRBV12-3/TRBV12-4|many
CASTRGSLAGEVGTDTQYF
TGTGCCAGCACTAGGGGGTCCTTAGCGGGAGAGGTGGGCACAGATACGCAGTATTTT
>TRBJ1-4|TRBD1|TRBV20-1|many
CSVPGQGREKLFF
TGCAGTGTCCCGGGACAGGGACGAGAAAAACTGTTTTTT
>TRBJ2-1|TRBD2|TRBV30|many
CAWSVPGLAGEGEQFF
TGTGCCTGGAGTGTACCGGGGCTAGCGGGAGAGGGAGAGCAGTTCTTC
>TRBJ1-1|.|TRBV20-1|many
CSARDGRDGDTEAFF
TGCAGTGCTAGAGATGGAAGGGATGGGGACACTGAAGCTTTCTTT
>TRBJ1-1|.|TRBV20-1|many
CSAQGQNTEAFF
TGCAGTGCCCAGGGACAGAACACTGAAGCTTTCTTT
>TRBJ2-1|TRBD1|TRBV28|many
CASSWTGVSGNEQFF
TGTGCCAGCAGTTGGACAGGGGTTTCTGGCAATGAGCAGTTCTTC
>TRBJ2-3|.|TRBV6-2/TRBV6-3|once
CASRDLDTQYF
TGTGCCAGCAGGGACCTAGATACGCAGTATTTT
>TRBJ2-1|.|TRBV23-1|few
CASSQALGSCYNEQFF
TGCGCCAGCAGTCAAGCCTTAGGGTCCTGCTACAATGAGCAGTTCTTC
>TRBJ2-4|.|TRBV2|many
CASSGDKGPKNIQYF
TGTGCCAGCAGTGGGGACAAAGGCCCCAAAAACATTCAGTACTTC
>TRBJ2-2|.|TRBV21-1|many
CASSNPGPWTGELFF
TGTGCCAGCAGCAATCCGGGACCCTGGACCGGGGAGCTGTTTTTT
>TRBJ2-5|.|TRBV20-1|few
CSASGIAEETQYF
TGCAGTGCTAGTGGCATAGCGGAAGAGACCCAGTACTTC